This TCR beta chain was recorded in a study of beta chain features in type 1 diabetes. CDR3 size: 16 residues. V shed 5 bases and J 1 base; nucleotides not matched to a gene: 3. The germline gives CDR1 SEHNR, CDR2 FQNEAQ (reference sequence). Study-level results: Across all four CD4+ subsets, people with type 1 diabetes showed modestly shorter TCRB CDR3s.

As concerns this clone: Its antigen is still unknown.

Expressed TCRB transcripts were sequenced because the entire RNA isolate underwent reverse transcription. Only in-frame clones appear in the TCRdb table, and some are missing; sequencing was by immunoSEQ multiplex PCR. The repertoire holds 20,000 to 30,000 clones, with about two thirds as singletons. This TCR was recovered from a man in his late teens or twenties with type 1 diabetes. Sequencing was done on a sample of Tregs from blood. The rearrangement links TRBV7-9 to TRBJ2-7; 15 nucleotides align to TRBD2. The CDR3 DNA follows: TGTGCCAGCAGCCTGGGACTAGCGGGGGGTTCCTACGAGCAGTACTTC. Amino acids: CASSLGLAGGSYEQYF. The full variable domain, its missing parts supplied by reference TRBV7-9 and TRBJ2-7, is DTGVSQNPRHKITKRGQNVTFRCDPISEHNRLYWYRQTLGQGPEFLTYFQNEAQLEKSRLLSDRFSAERPKGSFSTLEIQRTEQGDSAMYLCASSLGLAGGSYEQYFGPGTRLTVT.